The 10 T cell receptor beta chains below were found in one sample sequenced in a study of T-cell memory formation after mild COVID-19. MiXCR, applied by TCRdb to the 5' RACE reads, yields one record per CDR3 protein. The sample has 350,000 to 450,000 distinct CDR3 sequences, approximately 20% seen once. Sequencing was done on a sample of PBMCs or a T cell subset sorted from them (not recorded which). These receptors came from an adult woman who had mild COVID-19 (a few samples of this study predate the infection). Cell type and time point are not known.

This clonotype has a handful of counts. V gene TRBV29-1 combines with J gene TRBJ2-1, with D tentatively TRBD1 (6 bases). CDR1 and CDR2 from the germline V gene are SQVTM and ANQGSEA. The V end was cut by 0 bases, the J end by 4 bases, with 10 bases between. This CDR3 has 14 residues. CDR3 coding DNA: TGCAGCGTTGAAGATCCGGGACATTACAATGAGCAGTTCTTC. Amino acid sequence: CSVEDPGHYNEQFF.

The CDR3: CASSLGTSGTNEQFF. The CDR3 DNA is TGTGCCAGCAGCTTAGGGACTAGCGGGACGAATGAGCAGTTCTTC. The chain has TRBV11-2 and TRBJ2-1; 12 bases align to TRBD2. The ends lost 1 base at V and 7 bases at J; junction bases unmatched: 2. Germline CDR1 and CDR2: SGHAT and FQNNGV. The CDR3 is 15 residues long.

This chain connects TRBV6-1 to TRBJ1-1; D is possibly TRBD1 (6 bases). Germline CDR1 reads MNHNS; CDR2 reads SASEGT. Trimming took 7 bases from V and 0 from J, leaving 15 bases between them. The CDR3 totals 15 residues. In DNA, the CDR3 is TGTGCCAGCACTCCCCTTCAGGGGATGAACACTGAAGCTTTCTTT. As protein: CASTPLQGMNTEAFF.

This clonotype has a handful of counts. V and J are TRBV5-5 and TRBJ1-4; 9 bases fit TRBD1. Germline CDR1 is SGHKS and CDR2 is YYEKEE (reference sequence). The CDR3 has 17 amino acids. The J segment lost 5 bases and the V segment lost 0 bases, leaving 8 bases of the junction unmatched. CDR3 sequence reads: CASSLAGRGQGNEKLFF. CDR3 nucleotide sequence: TGTGCCAGCAGCTTGGCCGGGCGCGGACAGGGGAATGAAAAACTGTTTTTT.

The rearrangement uses TRBV7-2 and TRBJ1-2, with a possible D match to TRBD1 (5 bases). The germline V and J ends were trimmed by 4 bases and 8 bases, with 23 bases remaining between them. Per the germline V gene, CDR1 is SGHTA and CDR2 is FQGNSA. The CDR3 spans 16 residues. CDR3 DNA sequence: TGTGCCAGCAGCTCCTCCGGGACGACAACTAGTAGGGGCTACACCTTC. It translates to CASSSSGTTTSRGYTF. The full variable domain, in which reference TRBV7-2 and TRBJ1-2 provide the parts outside the CDR3, is GAGVSQSPSNKVTEKGKDVELRCDPISGHTALYWYRQSLGQGLEFLIYFQGNSAPDKSGLPSDRFSAERTGGSVSTLTIQRTQQEDSAVYLCASSSSGTTTSRGYTFGSGTRLTVV.

This chain links TRBV12-5 with TRBJ1-1, with D possibly being TRBD1 (6 bases). Germline V lookup: CDR1 LGHNT, CDR2 FRNRAP. This CDR3 has 15 amino acids. V was trimmed by 4 bases and J by 4 bases, leaving 16 bases between them. CDR3 residues: CASGSLGGAGTEAFF. In DNA form, the CDR3 reads TGTGCTAGTGGTTCCCTAGGGGGGGCTGGCACTGAAGCTTTCTTT.

CDR3 sequence (DNA): TGTGCCAGCAGCTTGGTGGTAGATGGGACCCAGTACTTC. Its protein is CASSLVVDGTQYF. The genes are TRBV5-6 and TRBJ2-5; D not resolved. The germline gives CDR1 SGHDT, CDR2 YYEEEE. This CDR3 is 13 amino acids long. V lost 0 bases, J lost 7 bases, and 10 bases lay in between.

This clonotype was seen ten or more times. CDR3 in amino acids: CASSLYAPVSSGANVLTF. The DNA for the CDR3 is TGTGCCAGCAGTTTATATGCGCCAGTTTCCTCTGGGGCCAACGTCCTGACTTTC. The chain employs TRBV27 and TRBJ2-6; no reliable D call. This CDR3 contains 18 residues. The germline CDR1 and CDR2 sequences are MNHEY and SMNVEV (reference sequence). Trimming stripped 1 base from V and 0 bases from J, with 13 bases between.

This clonotype has just a few counts. The chain recombines TRBV7-2 with TRBJ1-3; D gene ambiguous. Per the germline V gene, CDR1 is SGHTA and CDR2 is FQGNSA. Between the trimmed V and J ends, which lost 6 bases and 4 bases, there was a span of 4 bases. The CDR3 totals 11 residues. The CDR3 nucleotides are TGTGCCAGCAGTGAAGGAAACACCATATATTTT. This translates into CASSEGNTIYF.

This clonotype was observed a handful of times. The chain joins TRBV19 to TRBJ1-2; D perhaps matches TRBD1 (5 bases). Germline CDR1 reads LNHDA; CDR2 reads SQIVND (reference sequence). V dropped 5 bases and J dropped 5 bases, with 9 bases sitting between them. This CDR3 contains 12 residues. The CDR3 region has the DNA TGTGCCAGTAGTGGAACAGGATATGGCTACACCTTC. Translated: CASSGTGYGYTF. The full variable domain, rest sourced from reference TRBV19 and TRBJ1-2, is DGGITQSPKYLFRKEGQNVTLSCEQNLNHDAMYWYRQDPGQGLRLIYYSQIVNDFQKGDIAEGYSVSREKKESFPLTVTSAQKNPTAFYLCASSGTGYGYTFGSGTRLTVV.